The text below deals with one T cell receptor beta chain. These data come from a study of T cell changes during pregnancy in multiple sclerosis. J gave up 3 bases and V 5 bases, and 9 bases lay outside the gene matches. The CDR3 extends over 16 amino acids. The germline V gene encodes CDR1 MNHEY and CDR2 SMNVEV (reference sequence). Assay: immunoSEQ multiplex PCR; the TCRdb copy retains only in-frame clones and omits some. The data hold tens of thousands of clones, with 88% observed a single time. The TCR was taken from a female donor with multiple sclerosis, enrolled in a pregnancy study. The source material was CD8+ T cells from peripheral blood mononuclear cells, sampled in the third trimester of pregnancy. The chain employs TRBV27 and TRBJ2-4; 8 bases fit TRBD1. The CDR3 bases are TGTGCCAGCAGTCAGGACAGGGCCGGGTACAAAAACATTCAGTACTTC. This sequence encodes CASSQDRAGYKNIQYF.